The entry that follows covers one TCR beta chain sequence. TCRdb's table, derived via immunoSEQ multiplex PCR, lists solely in-frame clones and lacks some. Of about 73,000 clones listed, roughly 90% are singletons. This sample was included in a study of technical replicates of blood from a few donors. This CDR3 comprises 13 residues. Trimming pared 4 bases from V and 5 bases from J, leaving 11 bases between. CDR1 is ENHRY and CDR2 is SYGVKD in the germline V gene. This clonotype originated in a human donor in good health. Some clones in this sample may be carry-over from other donors' samples. The rearrangement joins TRBV10-3 to TRBJ1-2; D is undetermined. The sample was PBMCs. The CDR3 is CAISVVGRYGYTF. The CDR3 nucleotides read TGTGCCATCAGTGTTGTAGGGAGGTATGGCTACACCTTC.